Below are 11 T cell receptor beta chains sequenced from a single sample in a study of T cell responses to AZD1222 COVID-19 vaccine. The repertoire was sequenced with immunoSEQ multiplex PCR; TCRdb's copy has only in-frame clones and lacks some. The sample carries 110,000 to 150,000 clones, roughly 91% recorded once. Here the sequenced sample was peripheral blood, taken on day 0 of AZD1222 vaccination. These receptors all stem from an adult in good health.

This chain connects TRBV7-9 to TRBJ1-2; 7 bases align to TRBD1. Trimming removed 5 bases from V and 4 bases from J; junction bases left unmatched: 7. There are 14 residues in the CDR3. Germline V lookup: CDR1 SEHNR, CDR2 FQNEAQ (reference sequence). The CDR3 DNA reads TGTGCCAGCAGCCCCGGACAGGCAACCTATGGCTACACCTTC. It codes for CASSPGQATYGYTF.

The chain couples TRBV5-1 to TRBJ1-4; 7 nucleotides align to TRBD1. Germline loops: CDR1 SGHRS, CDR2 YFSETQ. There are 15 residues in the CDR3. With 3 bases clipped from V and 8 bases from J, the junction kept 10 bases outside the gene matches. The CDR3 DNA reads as TGCGCCAGCAGCTCCGACAGGGTAGGGTACGAAAAACTGTTTTTT. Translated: CASSSDRVGYEKLFF.

CDR3 protein: CASSVLDKVNYGYTF. Written as DNA, the CDR3 is TGTGCCAGCAGCGTTTTAGACAAGGTTAACTATGGCTACACCTTC. V and J are TRBV9 and TRBJ1-2; no clear D gene. The CDR3 loop spans 15 amino acids. CDR1 is SGDLS and CDR2 is YYNGEE in the germline V gene. V was trimmed by 2 bases and J by 1 base, leaving 12 bases between them.

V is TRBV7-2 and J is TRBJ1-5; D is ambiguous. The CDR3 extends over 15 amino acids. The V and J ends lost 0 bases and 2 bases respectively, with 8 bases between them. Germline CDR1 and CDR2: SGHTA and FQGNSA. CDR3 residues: CASSLAHQGNQPQHF. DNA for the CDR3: TGTGCCAGCAGCTTAGCGCATCAGGGCAATCAGCCCCAGCATTTT.

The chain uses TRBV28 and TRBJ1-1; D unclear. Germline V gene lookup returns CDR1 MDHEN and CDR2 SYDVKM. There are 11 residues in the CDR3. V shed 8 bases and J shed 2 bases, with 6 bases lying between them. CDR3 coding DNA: TGTGCCAGCGTCTTAAACACTGAAGCTTTCTTT. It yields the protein CASVLNTEAFF.

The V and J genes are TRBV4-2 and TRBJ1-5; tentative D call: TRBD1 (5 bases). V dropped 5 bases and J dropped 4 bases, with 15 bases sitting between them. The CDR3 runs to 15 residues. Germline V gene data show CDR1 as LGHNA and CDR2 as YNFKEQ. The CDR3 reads CASSNYRSGNQPQHF. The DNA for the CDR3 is TGTGCCAGCAGCAACTACAGGTCAGGTAATCAGCCCCAGCATTTT.

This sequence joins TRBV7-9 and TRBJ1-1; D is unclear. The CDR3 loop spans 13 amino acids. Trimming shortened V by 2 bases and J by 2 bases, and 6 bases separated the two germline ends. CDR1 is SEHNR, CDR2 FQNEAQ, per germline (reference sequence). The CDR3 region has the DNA TGTGCCAGCAGCTTATTGGGAAACACTGAAGCTTTCTTT. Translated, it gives CASSLLGNTEAFF. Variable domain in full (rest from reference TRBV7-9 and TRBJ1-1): DTGVSQNPRHKITKRGQNVTFRCDPISEHNRLYWYRQTLGQGPEFLTYFQNEAQLEKSRLLSDRFSAERPKGSFSTLEIQRTEQGDSAMYLCASSLLGNTEAFFGQGTRLTVV.

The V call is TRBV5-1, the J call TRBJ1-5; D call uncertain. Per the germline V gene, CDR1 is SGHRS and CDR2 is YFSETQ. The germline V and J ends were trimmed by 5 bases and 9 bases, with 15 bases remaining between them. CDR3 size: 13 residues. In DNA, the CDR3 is TGCGCCAGCAGTGACGGTAGTGGCGCGCCCCAGCATTTT. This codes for CASSDGSGAPQHF.

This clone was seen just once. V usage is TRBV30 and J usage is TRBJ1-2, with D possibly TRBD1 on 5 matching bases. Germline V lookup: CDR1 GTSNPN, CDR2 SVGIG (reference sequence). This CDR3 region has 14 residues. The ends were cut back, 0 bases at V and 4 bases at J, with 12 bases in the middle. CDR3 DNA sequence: TGTGCCTGGAGTGTGGATCCGGGGCCCTATGGCTACACCTTC. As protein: CAWSVDPGPYGYTF.

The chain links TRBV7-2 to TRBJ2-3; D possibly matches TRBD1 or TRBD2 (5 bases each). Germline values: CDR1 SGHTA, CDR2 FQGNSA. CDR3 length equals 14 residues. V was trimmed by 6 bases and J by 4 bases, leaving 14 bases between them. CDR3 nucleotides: TGTGCCAGCAGTTATCGGGACCATCCAGATACGCAGTATTTT. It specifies CASSYRDHPDTQYF.

The CDR3 DNA reads TGTGCCAGCTTACGGGAAAGGACTGGCACAGATACGCAGTATTTT. Protein sequence: CASLRERTGTDTQYF. V usage is TRBV2 and J usage is TRBJ2-3; D might be TRBD2 (5 bases). Trimming cost V 8 bases and J 1 base, with 16 bases left between them. Germline V gene lookup returns CDR1 SNHLY and CDR2 FYNNEI. There are 15 residues in the CDR3.